These 27 T cell receptor beta chains were sequenced from one sample in a study of T cells of healthy individuals. TCRdb independently ran MiXCR on the 5' RACE reads; one entry per CDR3 protein. The sample holds more than 85,000 distinct CDR3 sequences, approximately 15% seen once. Every receptor here comes from a human donor in good health.

V and J are TRBV7-8 and TRBJ1-1; the match to TRBD1 covers 9 bases. The germline V gene has CDR1 SGHVS and CDR2 FQNEAQ. The ends lost 4 bases at V and 5 bases at J; junction bases unmatched: 5. The CDR3 covers 14 residues. CDR3 in DNA: TGTGCCAGCAGCTCGGACAGGGGAGATACTGAAGCTTTCTTT. It specifies CASSSDRGDTEAFF.

This clonotype was found many times. The chain is built from TRBV10-3 and TRBJ1-3; D unresolved. V lost 0 bases and J 0 bases, leaving 9 bases between the germline ends. The CDR3 runs to 16 residues. Germline-derived CDR1 and CDR2 are ENHRY and SYGVKD. Written as DNA, the CDR3 is TGTGCCATCAGTGAGTCGGGAGGGATCTCTGGAAACACCATATATTTT. Protein product: CAISESGGISGNTIYF.

There are a few counts of this clonotype. Written as DNA, the CDR3 is TGCAGGGTAGACCGGCAAGAGACCCAGTACTTC. Encoded protein: CRVDRQETQYF. V usage is TRBV20-1 and J usage is TRBJ2-5; no firm D call. The germline gives CDR1 DFQATT, CDR2 SNEGSKA (reference sequence). This CDR3 region has 11 residues.

At least ten counts were recorded for this clonotype. V gene TRBV6-4 combines with J gene TRBJ2-3; the match to TRBD1 covers 8 bases. From germline, CDR1 is MRHNA and CDR2 SNTAGT. After removal of 0 bases from V and 4 bases from J, the junction contained 0 bases not matched to a gene. This CDR3 region has 14 residues. CDR3 region: CASSDSTGADTQYF. CDR3 nucleotide sequence: TGTGCCAGCAGTGACTCGACAGGGGCAGATACGCAGTATTTT.

This chain joins TRBV7-2 and TRBJ2-3, with a weak D call TRBD2 (7 bases). CDR1 SGHTA and CDR2 FQGNSA come from the germline V gene. Trimming removed 0 bases from V and 5 bases from J, with 15 bases in between. This CDR3 comprises 16 residues. The CDR3 loop is CASSLALVGGGDTQYF. CDR3 coding DNA: TGTGCCAGCAGCTTAGCGCTTGTGGGAGGGGGAGATACGCAGTATTTT.

This chain uses TRBV28 with TRBJ2-2; D is ambiguous. Deletions cut 6 bases from V and 8 bases from J, with 7 bases between. CDR3 length: 11 residues. Germline CDR1 MDHEN, CDR2 SYDVKM. CDR3 DNA sequence: TGTGCCAGCAGGGGATCTGGGGAGCTGTTTTTT. It is translated as CASRGSGELFF.

This chain uses TRBV28 with TRBJ2-3; D is unclear. The CDR3 has 15 amino acids. The germline gives CDR1 MDHEN, CDR2 SYDVKM. The germline V and J ends were trimmed by 4 bases and 6 bases, with 17 bases remaining between them. The CDR3 is CASSSISALRDTQYF. The CDR3 DNA reads as TGTGCCAGCAGTTCTATTTCGGCCTTGAGGGATACGCAGTATTTT.

This clonotype was seen many times. The chain joins TRBV6-1 to TRBJ1-6; D call uncertain. CDR1 and CDR2 (germline): MNHNS, SASEGT. The CDR3 sequence is 14 residues long. The V gene lost 4 bases and the J gene lost 7 bases, with 11 bases spanning the gap. The CDR3 reads CASSGRLGNSPLHF. CDR3 coding DNA: TGTGCCAGCAGTGGAAGACTGGGGAATTCACCCCTCCACTTT.

The V gene is TRBV6-1, the J gene TRBJ2-1, with 7 bases fitting TRBD1. Germline assignment: CDR1 MNHNS and CDR2 SASEGT. Germline trimming cut 7 bases from V and 4 bases from J; bases unmatched to any gene: 10. This CDR3 is built from 15 residues. CDR3 sequence (DNA): TGTGCCAGCACCCGGGAAAGGGGGCCTTACAATGAGCAGTTCTTC. Amino acid sequence: CASTRERGPYNEQFF.

This chain links TRBV28 with TRBJ1-3; D remains ambiguous. The germline V gene encodes CDR1 MDHEN and CDR2 SYDVKM. The ends were cut back, 6 bases at V and 4 bases at J, with 13 bases in the middle. The CDR3 is 14 amino acids. The CDR3 bases are TGTGCCAGCAGGTCATTCGGCGGCGGAAACACCATATATTTT. Encoded protein: CASRSFGGGNTIYF.

V is TRBV27 and J is TRBJ2-5; D gene uncertain. The CDR3 runs 15 residues. Germline CDR1 and CDR2: MNHEY and SMNVEV (reference sequence). V was pared by 3 bases and J by 1 base, with 12 bases between. The CDR3 sequence: CASSFKGRLQETQYF. CDR3 coding DNA: TGTGCCAGCAGTTTTAAGGGTCGACTCCAAGAGACCCAGTACTTC.

The rearrangement links TRBV28 to TRBJ1-1, with D possibly matching TRBD1 (5 bases). Germline lookup yields CDR1 MDHEN and CDR2 SYDVKM. The germline V and J ends were trimmed by 1 base and 6 bases, with 15 bases remaining between them. This CDR3 is 15 amino acids long. DNA for the CDR3: TGTGCCAGCAGTTTATCAGGACACCCGAGCCCTGAAGCTTTCTTT. Translation gives CASSLSGHPSPEAFF.

This clonotype was counted at least ten times. The chain has TRBV6-5 and TRBJ2-3, with D tentatively TRBD2 (7 bases). CDR1 MNHEY and CDR2 SVGAGI come from the germline V gene. The CDR3 has 15 residues. Deletions cut 2 bases from V and 5 bases from J, with 14 bases between. CDR3 sequence (DNA): TGTGCCAGCAGTTACGGGGGGGCGATGGGAGATACGCAGTATTTT. This gives the protein CASSYGGAMGDTQYF.

There are a few counts of this clonotype. The chain carries TRBV4-2 and TRBJ2-6; unclear D gene. The length of the CDR3 is 17 residues. Germline CDR1 is LGHNA and CDR2 is YNFKEQ. The V and J ends lost 0 bases and 0 bases respectively, with 9 bases between them. For the CDR3, the DNA is TGTGCCAGCAGCCAAGATAACGACCTCTCTGGGGCCAACGTCCTGACTTTC. It specifies CASSQDNDLSGANVLTF.

This clonotype occurred a few times. The rearrangement links TRBV19 to TRBJ1-4; weak D call: TRBD1 (5 bases). The CDR3 is made up of 15 amino acids. Germline CDR1 LNHDA, CDR2 SQIVND (reference sequence). V was pared by 7 bases and J by 3 bases, with 15 bases between. This CDR3 is CASKVRGDSNEKLFF. As DNA, the CDR3 is TGTGCCAGTAAGGTTCGTGGGGACTCTAATGAAAAACTGTTTTTT. The full variable domain, rest sourced from reference TRBV19 and TRBJ1-4, is DGGITQSPKYLFRKEGQNVTLSCEQNLNHDAMYWYRQDPGQGLRLIYYSQIVNDFQKGDIAEGYSVSREKKESFPLTVTSAQKNPTAFYLCASKVRGDSNEKLFFGSGTQLSVL.

This clonotype has more than one count but fewer than ten. V usage is TRBV10-2 and J usage is TRBJ1-5; 7 bases align to TRBD1. Germline V lookup: CDR1 WSHSY, CDR2 SAAADI. This CDR3 has 16 amino acids. Trimming at V came to 6 bases and at J to 9 bases, leaving 17 bases not matched to a gene. This chain's CDR3 is CASSDTLQGRRRPQHF. CDR3 sequence (DNA): TGCGCCAGCAGCGATACTTTACAGGGGAGAAGGAGGCCCCAGCATTTT.

This chain connects TRBV28 to TRBJ2-5; TRBD1 matches 10 bases. CDR3 length equals 16 residues. Unmatched junction bases numbered 11, after V lost 8 bases and J lost 2 bases. Germline assignment: CDR1 MDHEN and CDR2 SYDVKM. The CDR3 sequence is CASRDRGYFHQETQYF. DNA of the CDR3: TGTGCCAGCCGGGACAGGGGATATTTCCATCAAGAGACCCAGTACTTC.

This clonotype came up many times. The chain carries TRBV20-1 and TRBJ1-2; D remains unclear. This CDR3 has 11 amino acids. V was shortened by 5 bases and J by 4 bases, with 8 bases between the two germline ends. CDR1 DFQATT and CDR2 SNEGSKA come from the germline V gene (reference sequence). The CDR3 DNA reads as TGCAGTGCTGGTGTCTCCTATGGCTACACCTTC. Amino acids: CSAGVSYGYTF.

The J gene is TRBJ2-4, the V gene TRBV28; D is uncertain. Trimming removed 9 bases from V and 0 bases from J, with 9 bases in between. From germline, CDR1 is MDHEN and CDR2 SYDVKM. This CDR3 contains 13 residues. The CDR3 bases are TGTGCCAGTAAGGGTAGAGCCAAAAACATTCAGTACTTC. It translates to CASKGRAKNIQYF.

The rearrangement uses TRBV7-9 and TRBJ2-1; a weak D match, TRBD2 (5 bases). CDR3 length: 15 residues. The V end lost 1 base, the J end lost 0 bases, and 7 bases lay between the germline ends. CDR1 and CDR2 (germline): SEHNR, FQNEAQ (reference sequence). The DNA for the CDR3 is TGTGCCAGCAGCTTAGTTGGGAGCTCCTACAATGAGCAGTTCTTC. Translation gives CASSLVGSSYNEQFF.

This clonotype showed up just a few times. CDR3 sequence (DNA): TGTGCCAGCCATAAACCGGGACGCCGCACAGATACGCAGTATTTT. Translation: CASHKPGRRTDTQYF. The chain has TRBV7-9 and TRBJ2-3; D may match TRBD1 or TRBD2 (5 bases each). V gave up 8 bases and J gave up 1 base, with 16 bases separating them. The germline CDR1 and CDR2 sequences are SEHNR and FQNEAQ (reference sequence). The CDR3 spans 15 residues.

The V gene is TRBV28, the J gene TRBJ2-7; 10 bases line up with TRBD2. V trimming: 2 bases; J trimming: 2 bases; junction bases outside the gene matches: 6. The CDR3 runs to 16 residues. Germline V gene data show CDR1 as MDHEN and CDR2 as SYDVKM. The CDR3 reads CASSLISGRRPYEQYF. Here the CDR3 DNA reads TGTGCCAGCAGTTTAATTAGCGGGAGGCGGCCCTACGAGCAGTACTTC.

The V gene is TRBV6-2 or TRBV6-3, the J gene TRBJ1-5, with TRBD1 as a possible D gene (6 bases). The CDR3 runs to 14 residues. The V gene's germline CDR1 is MNHEY and CDR2 SVGEGT. V dropped 6 bases and J dropped 7 bases, with 16 bases sitting between them. CDR3 nucleotide sequence: TGTGCCAGCAGCACCTCCAGGGGAATACAGCCCCAGCATTTT. Its translation: CASSTSRGIQPQHF.

The J gene is TRBJ2-2, the V gene TRBV12-3 or TRBV12-4; D is ambiguous. The CDR3 is 13 amino acids. V was cut by 3 bases and J by 3 bases, with 5 bases left in between. In nucleotides, the CDR3 is TGTGCCAGCAGTTTTAGGGACACCGGGGAGCTGTTTTTT. This translates into CASSFRDTGELFF.

This chain uses TRBV12-3 or TRBV12-4 with TRBJ2-6; the D is unclear. This CDR3 has 15 residues. V was pared by 2 bases and J by 0 bases, with 5 bases between. CDR3 loop: CASSLRVSGANVLTF. The CDR3 DNA is TGTGCCAGCAGTTTAAGGGTCTCTGGGGCCAACGTCCTGACTTTC.

There are a few counts of this clonotype. The V gene is TRBV5-6, the J gene TRBJ2-3; TRBD1 aligns across 10 bases. The CDR3 sequence is 16 residues long. Germline V gives CDR1 SGHDT, CDR2 YYEEEE. The junction had 4 bases not matched to a gene; V was cut back by 0 bases and J by 3 bases. The CDR3 nucleotides read TGTGCCAGCAGCTTGGCGGGACAGGGGTGGACAGATACGCAGTATTTT. Translation gives CASSLAGQGWTDTQYF.

This clonotype was seen a handful of times. The chain is built from TRBV5-1 and TRBJ2-7; the match to TRBD1 covers 8 bases. This CDR3 spans 14 amino acids. CDR1 SGHRS and CDR2 YFSETQ come from the germline V gene. V gave up 4 bases and J gave up 3 bases; unmatched junction bases: 6. DNA for the CDR3: TGCGCCAGCAGCCGTGGACAGGGTTACTACGAGCAGTACTTC. Its translation is CASSRGQGYYEQYF.